Sequencing of this T cell receptor (beta chain) was carried out in a study of T cells in women clearing cervical HPV infection. With regard to this clone: The sequenced fragment ends 3 residues before the CDR3 boundary, so the rest is inferred from the germline J gene.

Prevalent HPV16 infections were excluded; only incident single HPV16 infections included. Cervical HPV DNA detected by MY09/MY11 PCR, typed by dot-blot. Genomic DNA, averaging about 1,100 ng per sample, yielded TCR beta CDR3 via immunoSEQ. Only in-frame clones appear in the TCRdb table, and some are missing; sequencing was by immunoSEQ multiplex PCR. Across about 20,000 clones, the top ten clones capture less than 6% of the sample. Germline assignment: CDR1 SNHLY and CDR2 FYNNEI. The CDR3 length is 14 residues. With 5 bases clipped from V and 9 bases from J, the junction kept 7 bases outside the gene matches.

The origin of this receptor is a woman aged 18 to 75 with a cervical HPV16 infection that either progressed to CIN3+ or cleared (not recorded which). The sample was blood buffy coat. The V call is TRBV2, the J call TRBJ2-1; TRBD2 matches at 10 bases. CDR3 DNA, as far as it was read: TGTGCCAGCAGTTTGGGGACTAGCGTTGTTGAG. This encodes CASSLGTSVVE. The CDR3 in full is CASSLGTSVVEQFF.